This passage covers 9 T cell receptor beta chains from one sample sequenced in a study of CD8 T cells in Susac syndrome. Random hexamers were used to reverse transcribe an amount of about 0.45 to 1 ug RNA. TCRdb reprocessed the immunoSEQ multiplex PCR reads with MiXCR, giving one entry per CDR3 protein. The sample lists a few hundred thousand distinct CDR3 sequences, over 75% occurring once. The sample was CD8+ T cells from PBMCs. All receptors come from a human donor with multiple sclerosis.

V usage is TRBV19 and J usage is TRBJ2-7; D not certain. Trimming removed 8 bases from V and 4 bases from J, with 12 bases in between. From germline, CDR1 is LNHDA and CDR2 SQIVND (reference sequence). The CDR3 sequence is 12 residues long. CDR3 nucleotide sequence: TGTGCCAGTTCGGGCGGAATGTACGAGCAGTACTTC. Its translation: CASSGGMYEQYF.

Here the CDR3 DNA reads TGTGCCAGCATCCTCCAGCGGTGGGCCGGGGAGCTGTTTTTT. This encodes CASILQRWAGELFF. The chain joins TRBV28 to TRBJ2-2; D perhaps matches TRBD2 (5 bases). The CDR3 totals 14 residues. Trimming left V 7 bases short and J 6 bases short, with 15 bases between. From germline, CDR1 is MDHEN and CDR2 SYDVKM.

The chain links TRBV7-9 to TRBJ1-4; 10 nucleotides line up with TRBD1. The CDR3 spans 13 residues. CDR1 is SEHNR and CDR2 is FQNEAQ in the germline V gene (reference sequence). This CDR3 is CYLGTGVDEKLFF. The CDR3 DNA follows: TGTTACTTAGGGACAGGGGTGGATGAAAAACTGTTTTTT.

The chain carries TRBV7-4 and TRBJ1-5; TRBD1 matches at 10 bases. The junction had 8 bases not matched to a gene; V was cut back by 5 bases and J by 4 bases. The length of the CDR3 is 16 residues. The germline gives CDR1 SGHVT, CDR2 SQSDAQ. The CDR3 nucleotides are TGTGCCAGCAGCGACCGGGACAGGGGTTGGAATCAGCCCCAGCATTTT. This sequence encodes CASSDRDRGWNQPQHF.

The chain links TRBV28 to TRBJ1-2, with D possibly being TRBD1 (6 bases). Looked up from germline, CDR1 is MDHEN and CDR2 is SYDVKM. Trimming removed 6 bases from V and 5 bases from J, with 16 bases in between. The CDR3 length is 14 residues. Written as DNA, the CDR3 is TGTGCCAGCAGGCCCGGACAGAGGACTTATGGCTACACCTTC. Amino acid sequence: CASRPGQRTYGYTF.

The chain is built from TRBV29-1 and TRBJ1-1; D ambiguous. This CDR3 comprises 12 residues. Germline loops: CDR1 SQVTM, CDR2 ANQGSEA. V gave up 4 bases and J gave up 1 base, with 7 bases separating them. Written as DNA, the CDR3 is TGCAGCGTTGCCCCTCAGAACACTGAAGCTTTCTTT. This gives the protein CSVAPQNTEAFF.

This clonotype has only one observation. This likely comes from a read error, as the CDR3 has no conserved phenylalanine or tryptophan at its end. The chain uses TRBV7-9 and TRBJ1-1; D is uncertain. This CDR3 is built from 13 residues. Germline CDR1 SEHNR, CDR2 FQNEAQ (reference sequence). Deletions cut 6 bases from V and 0 bases from J, with 8 bases between. In DNA form, the CDR3 reads TGTGCCAGCAGTGACCAGATGAACACTGAAGCTTTCCTT. This sequence encodes CASSDQMNTEAFL.

This sequence joins TRBV29-1 and TRBJ1-2; perhaps TRBD1 as D (5 bases). Looked up from germline, CDR1 is SQVTM and CDR2 is ANQGSEA. The germline V and J ends were trimmed by 6 bases and 6 bases, with 20 bases remaining between them. This CDR3 contains 14 residues. The CDR3 sequence: CSVRGSSTIDGYTF. Written as DNA, the CDR3 is TGCAGCGTGAGGGGATCGTCCACAATTGATGGCTACACCTTC.

J is TRBJ1-2 and V is TRBV30; tentatively, D is TRBD1 (6 bases). V dropped 3 bases and J dropped 4 bases, with 12 bases sitting between them. This CDR3 is built from 13 residues. Germline V CDR1 and CDR2: GTSNPN, SVGIG (reference sequence). CDR3 DNA sequence: TGTGCCTGGAGGCAGGGGAGCGGCTATGGCTACACCTTC. Amino acids: CAWRQGSGYGYTF.